This T cell receptor beta chain was recovered during a study of shared clonotypes between healthy human individuals. Study-wide results and caveats: Generation probabilities were higher for clonotypes shared across all four sorted-subset donors than for unshared ones. Sequencing of the sorted subsets was shown by rarefaction to be incomplete despite large depth.

In the sorted-subset replicate PCRs, 150 to 200 ng DNA, 25,000 to 30,000 T cell genomes, was used. The table came from immunoSEQ multiplex PCR; TCRdb's copy has only in-frame clones and leaves some out. The table has millions of clones, roughly 95% seen once. V was cut by 1 base and J by 3 bases, with 10 bases left in between. This CDR3 is 14 amino acids long. CDR1 MGHRA and CDR2 YSYEKL come from the germline V gene. Turning to this clone: What it recognizes is unknown.

What was sequenced was naive CD4+ T cells sorted from blood. Specified subset: CD45RA+ positively selected. The chain is built from TRBV4-1 and TRBJ2-7; D not resolved. The receptor was isolated from a man aged 18 to 35 in good health. CDR3 nucleotide sequence: TGCGCCAGCAGCCAAGTCGTCTTGGACTACGAGCAGTACTTC. Amino acids: CASSQVVLDYEQYF.